Given below is one T cell receptor beta chain in context. The antigen remains unidentified. Other DNA sequences of this sample code for an identical CDR3. Trimming removed 5 bases at V and 3 bases at J, with 15 bases between. Per germline, CDR1 MRHNA and CDR2 SNTAGT. The CDR3 totals 15 residues. Profiling relied on immunoSEQ multiplex PCR, and the TCRdb table lists in-frame clones only, not all of them. Here the sample spans around 20,000 clones, around 80% being singletons. Time point specified: 266 days after commencement of treatment, after nivolumab therapy. Treatment described: AdE1-LMPpoly-expanded autologous EBV-specific T-cell therapy followed by anti-PD-1 nivolumab. The entry originates in a study of EBV T-cell therapy then PD-1 blockade in nasopharyngeal carcinoma.

Sequenced material: CD8+ T cells from blood, taken at roughly day 290 from a patient whose treatment included autologous EBV-specific T cells and nivolumab. The gene calls are TRBV6-4 and TRBJ2-3; the D is unclear. The TCR was taken from a middle-aged man with nasopharyngeal carcinoma. CDR3 in DNA: TGTGCCAGCAGTACGGGTTCAATGGGGACAGATACGCAGTATTTT. Translation gives CASSTGSMGTDTQYF.